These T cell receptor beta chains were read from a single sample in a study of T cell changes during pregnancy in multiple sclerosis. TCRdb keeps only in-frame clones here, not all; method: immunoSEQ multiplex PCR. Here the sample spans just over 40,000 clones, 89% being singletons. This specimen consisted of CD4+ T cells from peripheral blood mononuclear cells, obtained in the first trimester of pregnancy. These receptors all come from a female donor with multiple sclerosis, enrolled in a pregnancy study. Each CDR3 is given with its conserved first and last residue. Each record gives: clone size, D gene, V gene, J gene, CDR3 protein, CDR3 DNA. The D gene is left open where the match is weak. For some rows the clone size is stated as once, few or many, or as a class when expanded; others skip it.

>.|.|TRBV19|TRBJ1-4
CASSLHAGTTNEKLFF
TGTGCCAGTAGTCTCCACGCCGGGACAACTAATGAAAAACTGTTTTTT
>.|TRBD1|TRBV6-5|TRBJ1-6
CASSLTGGTGSPLHF
TGTGCCAGCAGTCTGACAGGGGGCACTGGTTCACCCCTCCACTTT
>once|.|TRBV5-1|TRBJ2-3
CASSSQGTDTQYF
TGCGCCAGCAGCTCTCAGGGGACAGATACGCAGTATTTT
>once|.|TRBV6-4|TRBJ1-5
CASSETDSNQPQHF
TGTGCCAGCAGTGAGACAGATAGCAATCAGCCCCAGCATTTT
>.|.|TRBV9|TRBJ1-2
CASSIGQTNYGYTF
TGTGCCAGCAGCATAGGACAGACCAACTATGGCTACACCTTC
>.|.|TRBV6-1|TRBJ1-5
CASSEQYGLNQPQHF
TGTGCCAGCAGTGAACAATACGGACTAAATCAGCCCCAGCATTTT
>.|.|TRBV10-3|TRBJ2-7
CAISDDGLSPYEQYF
TGTGCCATCAGTGACGACGGACTCTCCCCCTACGAGCAGTACTTC
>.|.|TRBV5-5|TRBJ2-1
CASSFAGYSYNEQFF
TGTGCCAGCAGCTTCGCGGGGTACTCCTACAATGAGCAGTTCTTC
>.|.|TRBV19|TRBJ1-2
CASSIGGQLLVYGYTF
TGTGCCAGTAGTATAGGAGGGCAGCTCCTAGTCTATGGCTACACCTTC
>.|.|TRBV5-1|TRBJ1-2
CASSPDTWYGYTF
TGCGCCAGCAGCCCGGACACTTGGTATGGCTACACCTTC
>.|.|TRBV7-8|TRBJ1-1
CASSHSGANTEAFF
TGTGCCAGCAGCCACTCAGGGGCTAACACTGAAGCTTTCTTT
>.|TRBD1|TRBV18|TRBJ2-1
CASSLEGDSYNEQFF
TGTGCCAGCTCACTCGAAGGGGACAGCTACAATGAGCAGTTCTTC
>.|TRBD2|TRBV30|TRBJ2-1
CAWRRGLAGNYNEQFF
TGTGCCTGGAGGCGGGGACTAGCGGGAAACTACAATGAGCAGTTCTTC
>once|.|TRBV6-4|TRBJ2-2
CASRTQEGAGELFF
TGTGCCAGCAGGACCCAGGAGGGTGCCGGGGAGCTGTTTTTT
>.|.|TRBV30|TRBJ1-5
CAWTIEVSQPQHF
TGTGCCTGGACCATTGAAGTAAGCCAGCCCCAGCATTTT
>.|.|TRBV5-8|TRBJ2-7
CASSLTGLSSYEQYF
TGTGCCAGCAGCTTAACAGGGCTGAGCTCCTACGAGCAGTACTTC
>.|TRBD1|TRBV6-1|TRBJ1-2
CASSQDRGVHGYTF
TGTGCCAGCAGTCAGGACAGGGGAGTACATGGCTACACCTTC
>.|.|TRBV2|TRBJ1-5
CASSGSGARQPQHF
TGTGCCAGCAGTGGATCAGGGGCTCGTCAGCCCCAGCATTTT
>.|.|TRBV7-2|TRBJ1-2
CASSPGEGGGYGYTF
TGTGCCAGCAGCCCCGGGGAAGGGGGGGGCTATGGCTACACCTTC
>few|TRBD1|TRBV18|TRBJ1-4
CASSPGTGAPEKLFF
TGTGCCAGCTCACCTGGGACAGGGGCGCCTGAAAAACTGTTTTTT
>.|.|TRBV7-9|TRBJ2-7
CASSPLPIGATSYEQYF
TGTGCCAGCAGCCCGCTACCTATAGGGGCTACTTCCTACGAGCAGTACTTC
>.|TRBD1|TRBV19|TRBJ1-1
CASSAQGAQTEAFF
TGTGCCAGTAGTGCCCAGGGGGCGCAAACTGAAGCTTTCTTT
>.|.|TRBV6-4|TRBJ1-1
CASSAGGFTEAFF
TGTGCCAGCAGTGCCGGGGGATTCACTGAAGCTTTCTTT
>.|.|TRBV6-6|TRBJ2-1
CASSYPSSDEQFF
TGTGCCAGCAGTTACCCCTCCTCGGATGAGCAGTTCTTC
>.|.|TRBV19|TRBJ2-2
CASSTTLNTGELFF
TGTGCCAGTAGTACGACACTGAACACCGGGGAGCTGTTTTTT
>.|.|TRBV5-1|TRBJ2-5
CASSASEETQYF
TGCGCCAGCAGCGCCAGCGAAGAGACCCAGTACTTC
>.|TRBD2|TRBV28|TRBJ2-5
CASSPLGTSGRAMGETQYF
TGTGCCAGCAGTCCCCTCGGGACTAGCGGGAGGGCAATGGGGGAGACCCAGTACTTC
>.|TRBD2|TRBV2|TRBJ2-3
CASRGGTSGNTDTQYF
TGTGCCAGCAGAGGAGGGACTAGCGGAAACACAGATACGCAGTATTTT
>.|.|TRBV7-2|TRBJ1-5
CASSLRTGSNQPQHF
TGTGCCAGCAGCTTAAGAACGGGTAGCAATCAGCCCCAGCATTTT
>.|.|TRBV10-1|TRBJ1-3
CASRWYRVPILSGNTIYF
TGCGCCAGCAGGTGGTACAGGGTCCCAATCCTCTCTGGAAACACCATATATTTT
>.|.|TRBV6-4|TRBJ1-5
CASSAQGGNQPQHF
TGTGCCAGCAGTGCCCAGGGTGGCAATCAGCCCCAGCATTTT
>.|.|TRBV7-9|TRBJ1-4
CASTQGLLRGEKLFF
TGTGCCAGCACCCAGGGACTTCTGAGAGGTGAAAAACTGTTTTTT
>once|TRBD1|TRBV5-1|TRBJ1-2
CASSRETGEFGYTF
TGCGCCAGCAGCAGGGAGACAGGGGAGTTTGGCTACACCTTC
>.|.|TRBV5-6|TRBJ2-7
CASSLGRDYEQYF
TGTGCCAGCAGCTTGGGCAGGGACTACGAGCAGTACTTC
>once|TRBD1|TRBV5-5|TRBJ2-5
CASSLGTGVRGETQYF
TGTGCCAGCAGCTTGGGTACAGGGGTGAGGGGGGAGACCCAGTACTTC
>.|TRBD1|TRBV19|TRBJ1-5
CASSTDRGNQPQHF
TGTGCCAGTAGTACAGACAGGGGCAATCAGCCCCAGCATTTT